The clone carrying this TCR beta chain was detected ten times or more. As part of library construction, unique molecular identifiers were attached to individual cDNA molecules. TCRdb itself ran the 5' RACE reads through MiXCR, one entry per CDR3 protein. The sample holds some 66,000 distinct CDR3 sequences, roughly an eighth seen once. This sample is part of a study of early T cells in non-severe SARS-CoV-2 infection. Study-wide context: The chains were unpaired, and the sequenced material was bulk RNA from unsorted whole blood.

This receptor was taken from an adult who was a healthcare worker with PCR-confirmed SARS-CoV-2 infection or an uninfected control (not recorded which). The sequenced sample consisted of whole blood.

CDR3 residues: CAWSVPGRAIEQYF. The DNA for the CDR3 is TGTGCCTGGAGTGTCCCGGGACGAGCCATCGAGCAGTACTTC. V usage is TRBV30 and J usage is TRBJ2-7; possibly TRBD1 or TRBD2 for D (5 bases each). CDR1 and CDR2 (germline): GTSNPN, SVGIG (reference sequence). Trimming took 0 bases from V and 6 from J, leaving 15 bases between them. The CDR3 extends over 14 amino acids. The whole variable domain, filled in from reference TRBV30 and TRBJ2-7, reads SQTIHQWPATLVQPVGSPLSLECTVEGTSNPNLYWYRQAAGRGLQLLFYSVGIGQISSEVPQNLSASRPQDRQFILSSKKLLLSDSGFYLCAWSVPGRAIEQYFGPGTRLTVT.